This T cell receptor beta chain was profiled in a study of blood T cell repertoires in COVID-19. In the study overall: Sites across the United States, Italy and Spain contributed samples from acute and convalescent COVID-19. From T cells, B-cell-depleted T cells, or PBMCs came the material, which was cDNA or gDNA.

Authors' methods: Reference gene primers were amplified, and this amplification served to estimate nucleated cell counts. The repertoire was sequenced with immunoSEQ multiplex PCR; TCRdb's copy has only in-frame clones and lacks some. V and J calls and clone size come straight from that table; D and trimming were deduced from the DNA. Of about 180,000 clones detected, around 85% appear once; the ten largest clones hold around 9%. Input material: peripheral blood. This sequence was found in a man aged 45-60 years with active or convalescent COVID-19.

The CDR3 is CASSPRTGTYEQYF. The CDR3 DNA is TGTGCCAGCAGCCCTAGGACAGGTACCTACGAGCAGTACTTC. The rearrangement uses TRBV7-2 and TRBJ2-7, with TRBD1 identical over 7 bases. The CDR3 is made up of 14 amino acids. The J segment lost 2 bases and the V segment lost 5 bases, leaving 6 bases of the junction unmatched. The germline gives CDR1 SGHTA, CDR2 FQGNSA.